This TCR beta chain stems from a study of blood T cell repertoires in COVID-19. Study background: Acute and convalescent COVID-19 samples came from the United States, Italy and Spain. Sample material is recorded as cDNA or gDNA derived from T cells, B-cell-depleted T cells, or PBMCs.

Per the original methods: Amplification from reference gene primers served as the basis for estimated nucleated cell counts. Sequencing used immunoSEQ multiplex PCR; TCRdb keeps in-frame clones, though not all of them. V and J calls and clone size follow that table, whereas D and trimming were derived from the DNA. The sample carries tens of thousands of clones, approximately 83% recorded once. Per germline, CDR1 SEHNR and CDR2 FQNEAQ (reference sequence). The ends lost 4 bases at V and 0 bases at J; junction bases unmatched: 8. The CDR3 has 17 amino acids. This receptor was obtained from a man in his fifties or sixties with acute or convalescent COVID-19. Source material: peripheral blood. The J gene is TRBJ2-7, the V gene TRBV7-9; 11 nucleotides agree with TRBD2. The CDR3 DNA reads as TGTGCCAGCAGCTCCTCCGCTAGCGGGGGGATCTCCTACGAGCAGTACTTC. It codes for CASSSSASGGISYEQYF.